This T cell receptor (beta chain) stems from a study of T cells in Graves' hyperthyroidism and ophthalmopathy. Regions amplified from RNA transcripts were the TCR beta CDR3 regions. In the first-round RT-PCR of the TCR CDR3, the HTBI primer set was used. From the multiplex PCR reads, TCRdb called clonotypes with MiXCR, one entry per CDR3 protein. Among hundreds of thousands of distinct CDR3 sequences, about 13% were seen once, and the ten largest hold 34%. The V and J ends lost 6 bases and 0 bases respectively, with 18 bases between them. The germline V gene has CDR1 SEHNR and CDR2 FQNEAQ (reference sequence). CDR3 length equals 18 residues.

This receptor was obtained from a woman aged 35 to 49 with Graves' ophthalmopathy. The chain carries TRBV7-9 and TRBJ2-6; tentative D call: TRBD1 (6 bases). The sequencing input was blood. The CDR3 DNA reads as TGTGCCAGCAGTCGATCGGCAGGGGACCCCTCTGGGGCCAACGTCCTGACTTTC. Protein sequence: CASSRSAGDPSGANVLTF.